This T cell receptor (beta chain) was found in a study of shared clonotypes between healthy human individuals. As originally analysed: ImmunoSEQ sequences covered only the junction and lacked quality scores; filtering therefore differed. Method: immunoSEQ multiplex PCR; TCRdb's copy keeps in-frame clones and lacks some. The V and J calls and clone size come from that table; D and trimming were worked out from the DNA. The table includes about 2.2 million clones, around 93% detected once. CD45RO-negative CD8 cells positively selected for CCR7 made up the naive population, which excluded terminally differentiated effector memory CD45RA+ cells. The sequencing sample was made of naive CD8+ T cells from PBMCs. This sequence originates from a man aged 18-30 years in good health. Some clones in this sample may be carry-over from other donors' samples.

CDR3 DNA: TGTGCCAGCAGCTTAGAAGGCAGGGACCAAGAGACCCAGTACTTC. Amino acid sequence: CASSLEGRDQETQYF. The chain combines TRBV13 with TRBJ2-5; D possibly corresponds to TRBD1 (5 bases). Deletions cut 1 base from V and 0 bases from J, with 9 bases between. CDR1 PRHDT and CDR2 FYEKMQ come from the germline V gene (reference sequence). The CDR3 spans 15 residues.